The 30 T cell receptor beta chains below all came from one sample that was sequenced in a study of blood T cell repertoires in COVID-19 (dated by TCRdb to 2020 to 2021). Receptors were amplified or captured by the immunoSEQ multiplex PCR assay. This immuneACCESS table, as held by TCRdb, lists in-frame sequences with V and J called but not all clones. Of the missing ones, under half trace to an unresolved V gene in checked studies; the others have no known cause. The sample table records approximately 100,000 clones; 81% of these occur just once. The ten biggest clones cover about 4.5% of the sample. Sequenced sample: peripheral blood. All receptors derive from a man between 60 and 75 years old with acute or convalescent COVID-19.

The chain has TRBV29-1 and TRBJ2-2; D is perhaps TRBD2 (5 bases). Germline CDR1 SQVTM, CDR2 ANQGSEA. This CDR3 contains 14 residues. Trimming removed 4 bases from V and 1 base from J, with 10 bases in between. The CDR3 sequence is CSVVVSGNTGELFF. CDR3 DNA sequence: TGCAGCGTTGTTGTCAGCGGGAACACCGGGGAGCTGTTTTTT.

The V gene is TRBV6-5, the J gene TRBJ2-7; D is possibly TRBD1 (5 bases). Germline V gives CDR1 MNHEY, CDR2 SVGAGI. Trimming left V 11 bases short and J 0 bases short, with 14 bases between. The CDR3 length is 13 residues. The CDR3 DNA follows: TGTGCCGCATTCAAAGACAGCTCCTACGAGCAGTACTTC. It specifies CAAFKDSSYEQYF.

J is TRBJ2-7 and V is TRBV7-9; D possibly corresponds to TRBD2 (5 bases). Per the germline V gene, CDR1 is SEHNR and CDR2 is FQNEAQ (reference sequence). The CDR3 contains 15 residues. Trimming removed 2 bases at V and 2 bases at J, with 13 bases between. The chain's CDR3 is CASSLSLSGTYEQYF. As DNA, the CDR3 is TGTGCCAGCAGCTTATCTCTAAGCGGAACCTACGAGCAGTACTTC.

The genes are TRBV7-6 and TRBJ2-7; D gene ambiguous. Deletions cut 2 bases from V and 1 base from J, with 15 bases between. Germline lookup yields CDR1 SGHVS and CDR2 FNYEAQ. The CDR3 has 16 residues. The CDR3 coding sequence is TGTGCCAGCAGCTTAATGGCGGATGCACGTTCCTACGAGCAGTACTTC. Translation: CASSLMADARSYEQYF.

The chain couples TRBV6-6 to TRBJ1-1, with 7 bases identical to TRBD1. After removal of 6 bases from V and 5 bases from J, the junction contained 12 bases not matched to a gene. The CDR3 runs 15 residues. The germline V gene has CDR1 MNHNY and CDR2 SVGAGI (reference sequence). CDR3 sequence (DNA): TGTGCCAGCAGCAGACAATACAGGGGTTCTACTGAAGCTTTCTTT. Its translation: CASSRQYRGSTEAFF.

The chain uses TRBV28 and TRBJ2-1; 8 positions agree with TRBD2. The CDR3 spans 17 residues. After removal of 6 bases from V and 8 bases from J, the junction contained 18 bases not matched to a gene. Looked up from germline, CDR1 is MDHEN and CDR2 is SYDVKM. The CDR3 loop reads CASSPLPGLEVVDEQFF. DNA for the CDR3: TGTGCCAGCAGCCCACTTCCGGGACTAGAGGTGGTCGATGAGCAGTTCTTC.

The V call is TRBV6-1, the J call TRBJ2-7; tentatively, D is TRBD1 (6 bases). CDR1 is MNHNS, CDR2 SASEGT, per germline. Deletions cut 3 bases from V and 3 bases from J, with 15 bases between. This CDR3 has 15 amino acids. The CDR3: CASSEIQGIRYEQYF. The CDR3 DNA reads as TGTGCCAGCAGTGAGATACAGGGAATTCGCTACGAGCAGTACTTC.

The chain uses TRBV6-5 and TRBJ1-1; D is perhaps TRBD1 (6 bases). Trimming shortened V by 4 bases and J by 8 bases, and 20 bases separated the two germline ends. The CDR3 covers 15 residues. Germline V gives CDR1 MNHEY, CDR2 SVGAGI. The CDR3 region has the DNA TGTGCCAGCAGTTCCGCGACTCAGGGGAGCGAAGAAGCTTTCTTT. Amino acid sequence: CASSSATQGSEEAFF.

V and J are TRBV27 and TRBJ2-5; D possibly corresponds to TRBD2 (6 bases). Germline loops: CDR1 MNHEY, CDR2 SMNVEV (reference sequence). The V and J ends lost 6 bases and 0 bases respectively, with 17 bases between them. CDR3 length: 16 amino acids. CDR3 residues: CASSLRSRGNQETQYF. The DNA of the CDR3 is TGTGCCAGCAGCCTCAGAAGCCGCGGGAACCAAGAGACCCAGTACTTC.

This rearrangement joins TRBV7-9 to TRBJ2-7, with 9 bases identical to TRBD1. J was trimmed by 0 bases and V by 5 bases; bases with no gene match: 8. From germline, CDR1 is SEHNR and CDR2 FQNEAQ (reference sequence). This CDR3 has 16 amino acids. CDR3 residues: CASSKRRQGGSYEQYF. CDR3 DNA: TGTGCCAGCAGCAAGCGTCGACAGGGGGGCTCCTACGAGCAGTACTTC.

The chain uses TRBV6-2 or TRBV6-3 and TRBJ1-2, with 7 bases aligning to TRBD1. The V gene end was trimmed by 5 bases and the J gene end by 7 bases; junction bases not matched to a gene: 4. The CDR3 totals 12 residues. The germline V gene has CDR1 MNHEY and CDR2 SVGEGT. CDR3 coding DNA: TGTGCCAGCAGTACAGGGGTGAGTGGCTACACCTTC. Translated: CASSTGVSGYTF.

This clone was recorded only once. The chain uses TRBV7-9 and TRBJ1-3; D remains unclear. From germline, CDR1 is SEHNR and CDR2 FQNEAQ (reference sequence). V dropped 0 bases and J dropped 6 bases, with 12 bases sitting between them. The CDR3 runs to 15 residues. CDR3 in DNA: TGTGCCAGCAGCTTAGCGCGGCCGCGAGCAAACACCATATATTTT. Protein product: CASSLARPRANTIYF. Supplemented by reference TRBV7-9 and TRBJ1-3, the full variable domain reads DTGVSQNPRHKITKRGQNVTFRCDPISEHNRLYWYRQTLGQGPEFLTYFQNEAQLEKSRLLSDRFSAERPKGSFSTLEIQRTEQGDSAMYLCASSLARPRANTIYFGEGSWLTVV.

This chain uses TRBV5-4 with TRBJ2-3, with TRBD1 identical over 7 bases. The ends lost 0 bases at V and 2 bases at J; junction bases unmatched: 3. Per the germline V gene, CDR1 is SGHNT and CDR2 is YYREEE (reference sequence). The CDR3 totals 15 residues. The CDR3 sequence: CASSLEGTDTDTQYF. The CDR3 region has the DNA TGTGCCAGCAGCTTGGAAGGGACAGACACAGATACGCAGTATTTT.

The gene calls are TRBV18 and TRBJ2-5; TRBD1 might be the D (5 bases). V dropped 1 base and J dropped 2 bases, with 8 bases sitting between them. CDR1 and CDR2 (germline): KGHSH, LQKENI. The CDR3 has 14 residues. The CDR3 loop reads CASSPRGRQETQYF. The CDR3 DNA reads as TGTGCCAGCTCACCACGGGGCAGACAAGAGACCCAGTACTTC.

The rearrangement joins TRBV6-5 to TRBJ2-1; 12 bases align to TRBD1. The CDR3 runs to 15 residues. The ends lost 5 bases at V and 7 bases at J; junction bases unmatched: 6. Germline V gives CDR1 MNHEY, CDR2 SVGAGI. The CDR3 sequence is CASSRDRGLGNEQFF. CDR3 DNA: TGTGCCAGCAGTCGGGACAGGGGGCTGGGGAATGAGCAGTTCTTC.

The chain is built from TRBV5-1 and TRBJ2-5; no firm D call. Germline CDR1 reads SGHRS; CDR2 reads YFSETQ. V was cut by 1 base and J by 1 base, with 11 bases left in between. The CDR3 runs 15 residues. The CDR3, as DNA: TGCGCCAGCAGCTTGTTTCCCGGGTTCCAAGAGACCCAGTACTTC. As protein: CASSLFPGFQETQYF.

The J gene is TRBJ1-2, the V gene TRBV30; D is perhaps TRBD1 (6 bases). The CDR3 extends over 14 amino acids. Germline V lookup: CDR1 GTSNPN, CDR2 SVGIG (reference sequence). V was shortened by 0 bases and J by 4 bases, with 12 bases between the two germline ends. This CDR3 is CAWSVSGRGYGYTF. DNA of the CDR3: TGTGCCTGGAGTGTATCGGGCAGGGGCTATGGCTACACCTTC.

The chain uses TRBV9 and TRBJ1-1, with D perhaps TRBD1 (6 bases). V lost 0 bases and J 8 bases, leaving 8 bases between the germline ends. Germline V gives CDR1 SGDLS, CDR2 YYNGEE. The CDR3 sequence is 12 residues long. The DNA for the CDR3 is TGTGCCAGCAGCGTAGGCACAGGGGAAGCTTTCTTT. Amino acid sequence: CASSVGTGEAFF.

The chain has TRBV28 and TRBJ2-1; 9 bases are a match to TRBD2. The V and J ends lost 7 bases and 2 bases, in that order; junction bases with no gene match: 9. Per germline, CDR1 MDHEN and CDR2 SYDVKM. The CDR3 consists of 16 residues. CDR3 nucleotides: TGTGCCAGCAATTCGGCAGCGGGAGGACCCTACAATGAGCAGTTCTTC. Translating it yields CASNSAAGGPYNEQFF. The variable domain in full, with the rest retrieved from reference TRBV28 and TRBJ2-1, is DVKVTQSSRYLVKRTGEKVFLECVQDMDHENMFWYRQDPGLGLRLIYFSYDVKMKEKGDIPEGYSVSREKKERFSLILESASTNQTSMYLCASNSAAGGPYNEQFFGPGTRLTVL.

The rearrangement joins TRBV24-1 to TRBJ2-2; possible D gene TRBD1, 6 bases. The CDR3 contains 17 residues. CDR1 KGHDR and CDR2 SFDVKD come from the germline V gene. Trimming left V 0 bases short and J 0 bases short, with 10 bases between. The CDR3 DNA is TGTGCCACCAGTGATTTGCCAGGGGCGGCGAACACCGGGGAGCTGTTTTTT. Translation: CATSDLPGAANTGELFF.

This sequence joins TRBV4-1 and TRBJ2-5, with 10 bases that match TRBD2. The CDR3 length is 17 residues. The ends lost 0 bases at V and 4 bases at J; junction bases unmatched: 8. CDR1 is MGHRA and CDR2 is YSYEKL in the germline V gene. CDR3 sequence reads: CASSQDPSGRAPETQYF. The CDR3 region has the DNA TGCGCCAGCAGCCAAGATCCGAGCGGGAGGGCCCCAGAGACCCAGTACTTC.

The chain links TRBV6-5 to TRBJ1-2, with D maybe TRBD1 (6 bases). Germline CDR1 reads MNHEY; CDR2 reads SVGAGI. This CDR3 is 13 amino acids long. Trimming left V 2 bases short and J 7 bases short, with 11 bases between. The CDR3 coding sequence is TGTGCCAGCAGTTACCTCGGGGGGGCTGGCTACACCTTC. Translation gives CASSYLGGAGYTF.

CDR3 region: CASSKGISVSNTEAFF. The CDR3 bases are TGTGCCAGCAGCAAAGGTATCTCGGTTTCGAACACTGAAGCTTTCTTT. The chain links TRBV21-1 to TRBJ1-1. TRBV21-1 is deemed a pseudogene. The CDR3 sequence is 16 residues long.

The chain uses TRBV7-2 and TRBJ2-4; tentative D call: TRBD1 (6 bases). V was pared by 5 bases and J by 4 bases, with 15 bases between. The CDR3 extends over 15 amino acids. Germline CDR1 reads SGHTA; CDR2 reads FQGNSA. The CDR3 protein is CASSDQGWGKNIQYF. The DNA for the CDR3 is TGTGCCAGCAGCGACCAGGGGTGGGGGAAAAACATTCAGTACTTC. The whole variable domain, remainder taken from reference TRBV7-2 and TRBJ2-4, is GAGVSQSPSNKVTEKGKDVELRCDPISGHTALYWYRQSLGQGLEFLIYFQGNSAPDKSGLPSDRFSAERTGGSVSTLTIQRTQQEDSAVYLCASSDQGWGKNIQYFGAGTRLSVL.

The chain employs TRBV15 and TRBJ2-5; D gene unclear. Looked up from germline, CDR1 is LNHNV and CDR2 is YYDKDF (reference sequence). V was shortened by 0 bases and J by 0 bases, with 11 bases between the two germline ends. The CDR3 runs 16 residues. The CDR3 nucleotides read TGTGCCACCAGCAGAGAGAACAGAAATTACCAAGAGACCCAGTACTTC. This encodes CATSRENRNYQETQYF.

The chain uses TRBV19 and TRBJ1-3, with TRBD1 matching 10 bases. V was clipped by 5 bases and J by 8 bases; unmatched bases: 6. CDR1 is LNHDA and CDR2 is SQIVND in the germline V gene (reference sequence). This CDR3 spans 14 amino acids. The CDR3 is CASSPRDRGDTIYF. For the CDR3, the DNA is TGTGCCAGTAGTCCCAGGGACAGGGGAGACACCATATATTTT.

The chain joins TRBV27 to TRBJ2-2, with 8 bases matching TRBD1. With V trimmed by 7 bases and J by 3 bases, 7 bases remained unmatched. CDR1 and CDR2 from the germline V gene are MNHEY and SMNVEV (reference sequence). This CDR3 contains 15 residues. The CDR3 sequence is CASTQGDRYTGELFF. The CDR3, as DNA: TGTGCCAGCACACAGGGGGACCGGTACACCGGGGAGCTGTTTTTT.

The J gene is TRBJ1-1, the V gene TRBV7-9; 11 bases are a match to TRBD1. The trim removed 2 bases at V and 6 bases at J, leaving 5 bases unmatched. The germline V gene has CDR1 SEHNR and CDR2 FQNEAQ (reference sequence). The CDR3 length is 15 residues. The chain's CDR3 is CASSLLGQGDAEAFF. The CDR3 bases are TGTGCCAGCAGCTTATTGGGACAGGGGGACGCTGAAGCTTTCTTT.

The chain employs TRBV11-3 and TRBJ2-7; TRBD2 aligns across 8 bases. CDR1 and CDR2 from the germline V gene are SGHNT and YENEEA. The CDR3 extends over 13 amino acids. The J segment lost 6 bases and the V segment lost 5 bases, leaving 6 bases of the junction unmatched. CDR3 nucleotide sequence: TGTGCCAGCAGCCCAACGGGAGGGGCCGAGCAGTACTTC. Protein sequence: CASSPTGGAEQYF.

Comments on this clone: This sample includes further DNA sequences coding for the same CDR3. The chain is built from TRBV6-5 and TRBJ2-7; 9 bases are shared with TRBD2. The V gene's germline CDR1 is MNHEY and CDR2 SVGAGI. The CDR3 is 15 amino acids. V shed 3 bases, J shed 2 bases, and the junction held 5 bases outside the gene matches. Written as DNA, the CDR3 is TGTGCCAGCAGTTATGGAGCGGGAGGAACCTACGAGCAGTACTTC. It yields the protein CASSYGAGGTYEQYF.